Given below is one T cell receptor beta chain in context. This sample is drawn from a study of blood T cell repertoires in COVID-19. Study context: Acute and convalescent COVID-19 specimens originated in the United States, Italy and Spain. Sources were T cells, B-cell-depleted T cells, or PBMCs; the material itself was cDNA or gDNA.

Per germline, CDR1 SGHRS and CDR2 YFSETQ. V lost 4 bases and J 1 base, leaving 24 bases between the germline ends. This CDR3 contains 18 residues. In the original processing: Estimation of nucleated cell counts was performed using reference gene primer amplification. Profiled with immunoSEQ multiplex PCR; TCRdb holds only in-frame clones, not every one. V and J calls and clone size are given by that table; D and trimming were obtained from the DNA. The data show 250,000 or so clones, about 85% seen once. What was sequenced was peripheral blood. V is TRBV5-1 and J is TRBJ2-7; possible D gene TRBD1, 9 bases. This sequence was found in a man between 18 and 35 years old with active or convalescent COVID-19. In DNA form, the CDR3 reads TGCGCCAGCAGCCCGGGGACAGGGACCGGGACTAGATCCTACGAGCAGTACTTC. It specifies CASSPGTGTGTRSYEQYF.